This passage covers 22 T cell receptor beta chains from one sample sequenced in a study of CXCR3-negative and CXCR3-positive naive CD8 T cells. UMI-labeled 5' RACE yielded the TRB cDNA libraries. Following a re-call of the 5' RACE reads, TCRdb has one entry per CDR3 protein and lacks DNA. This listing includes about 43,000 distinct CDR3 sequences. The material sequenced was memory CD8+ T cells from blood. The receptors come from a human donor in good health. Some clones in this sample may be carry-over from other donors' samples.

This chain connects TRBV29-1 to TRBJ2-5; TCRdb indicates TRBD2, and absent DNA this call remains unverified. Looked up from germline, CDR1 is SQVTM and CDR2 is ANQGSEA. The length of the CDR3 is 13 residues. The CDR3 is CSVEPPYQETQYF.

This clonotype is large (0.1 to 1%) by frequency. The chain employs TRBV20-1 and TRBJ1-1; TCRdb designates TRBD1, a call that cannot be tested without DNA. This CDR3 contains 13 residues. CDR1 is DFQATT, CDR2 SNEGSKA, per germline (reference sequence). CDR3 sequence reads: CSARQGLGTEAFF.

The chain employs TRBV20-1 and TRBJ2-7; TCRdb calls TRBD1, which cannot be checked without DNA. This CDR3 spans 15 amino acids. Germline assignment: CDR1 DFQATT and CDR2 SNEGSKA (reference sequence). CDR3 amino acids: CSARPREGGTYEQYF.

The chain links TRBV18 to TRBJ2-6; with no DNA, the TCRdb D assignment of TRBD1 cannot be verified. The CDR3 spans 16 residues. Germline-derived CDR1 and CDR2 are KGHSH and LQKENI. CDR3 protein: CASSTTQGTGANVLTF. Variable domain in full (rest from reference TRBV18 and TRBJ2-6): NAGVMQNPRHLVRRRGQEARLRCSPMKGHSHVYWYRQLPEEGLKFMVYLQKENIIDESGMPKERFSAEFPKEGPSILRIQQVVRGDSAAYFCASSTTQGTGANVLTFGAGSRLTVL.

The chain couples TRBV20-1 to TRBJ2-2; TCRdb designates TRBD2, a call that cannot be tested without DNA. The V gene's germline CDR1 is DFQATT and CDR2 SNEGSKA (reference sequence). CDR3 length equals 17 residues. The chain's CDR3 is CSARGTGLAGNTGELFF.

The chain is built from TRBV6-6 and TRBJ2-7; TCRdb picks TRBD1, but there is no DNA to check that call. The CDR3 is made up of 15 amino acids. Germline V gene sequence: CDR1 MNHNY, CDR2 SVGAGI (reference sequence). The CDR3 reads CASSSLDRGSNEQYF.

The chain is built from TRBV29-1 and TRBJ1-2; the TCRdb call, TRBD1, lacks DNA for checking. This CDR3 spans 15 amino acids. From germline, CDR1 is SQVTM and CDR2 ANQGSEA. CDR3 sequence: CSVVAPGQLNYGYTF.

The rearrangement joins TRBV20-1 to TRBJ2-5; TCRdb returns TRBD2, unconfirmable since there is no DNA. Germline assignment: CDR1 DFQATT and CDR2 SNEGSKA (reference sequence). The CDR3 is 15 amino acids. The chain's CDR3 is CGGTSGESAQETQYF.

This chain connects TRBV6-2 or TRBV6-3 to TRBJ2-1; the D call from TCRdb, TRBD2, cannot be confirmed without DNA. Germline loops: CDR1 MNHEY, CDR2 SVGEGT. The CDR3 is 11 amino acids. The CDR3: CASSYQREQFF.

The J gene is TRBJ2-2, the V gene TRBV6-4; TCRdb's assignment of TRBD1 cannot be checked, as there is no DNA. This CDR3 has 15 residues. Germline V gene sequence: CDR1 MRHNA, CDR2 SNTAGT. CDR3 region: CASQPGQSNTGELFF.

This sequence joins TRBV7-9 and TRBJ1-2. Germline loops: CDR1 SEHNR, CDR2 FQNEAQ (reference sequence). The CDR3 covers 14 residues. The CDR3 sequence: CASSLVVTNYGYTF. The full variable domain, its missing parts supplied by reference TRBV7-9 and TRBJ1-2, is DTGVSQNPRHKITKRGQNVTFRCDPISEHNRLYWYRQTLGQGPEFLTYFQNEAQLEKSRLLSDRFSAERPKGSFSTLEIQRTEQGDSAMYLCASSLVVTNYGYTFGSGTRLTVV.

The V and J genes are TRBV7-6 and TRBJ2-2; the D call from TCRdb, TRBD1, cannot be confirmed without DNA. There are 18 residues in the CDR3. CDR1 is SGHVS and CDR2 is FNYEAQ in the germline V gene. The chain's CDR3 is CASSSSSDPGGNTGELFF.

The V gene is TRBV12-3 or TRBV12-4, the J gene TRBJ2-7; as DNA is missing, the TRBD1 call by TCRdb cannot be tested. This CDR3 is built from 14 residues. The chain's CDR3 is CASTSGATSYEQYF.

V is TRBV6-4 and J is TRBJ2-2. The CDR3 consists of 14 residues. The V gene's germline CDR1 is MRHNA and CDR2 SNTAGT. The CDR3 is CASSDGSHTGELFF.

The V and J genes are TRBV5-1 and TRBJ2-2; TCRdb's assignment of TRBD2 cannot be checked, as there is no DNA. CDR1 is SGHRS and CDR2 is YFSETQ in the germline V gene. The CDR3 spans 15 residues. The CDR3 reads CASSLSAGFAGELFF.

The chain combines TRBV28 with TRBJ2-1; TCRdb's D call, TRBD1, is unchecked because there is no DNA. The CDR3 spans 14 residues. Per germline, CDR1 MDHEN and CDR2 SYDVKM. CDR3 sequence: CASNLRDRDNEQFF.

The J gene is TRBJ2-7, the V gene TRBV5-1. Per germline, CDR1 SGHRS and CDR2 YFSETQ. This CDR3 contains 12 residues. CDR3 in amino acids: CASSSDSYEQYF.

By frequency, this clonotype is medium-sized. The CDR3: CASSDSDRGRGNYGYTF. The genes are TRBV25-1 and TRBJ1-2; TCRdb picks TRBD1, but there is no DNA to check that call. The length of the CDR3 is 17 residues. Germline CDR1 and CDR2: MGHDK and SYGVNS.

The V and J genes are TRBV15 and TRBJ2-3; the TCRdb call, TRBD1, lacks DNA for checking. The CDR3 length is 15 residues. The germline CDR1 and CDR2 sequences are LNHNV and YYDKDF (reference sequence). CDR3 sequence: CATSLTKGGPDTQYF. The full variable domain, in which reference TRBV15 and TRBJ2-3 provide the parts outside the CDR3, is DAMVIQNPRYQVTQFGKPVTLSCSQTLNHNVMYWYQQKSSQAPKLLFHYYDKDFNNEADTPDNFQSRRPNTSFCFLDIRSPGLGDTAMYLCATSLTKGGPDTQYFGPGTRLTVL.

This rearrangement joins TRBV6-4 to TRBJ1-1; TCRdb selects TRBD1, and the lack of DNA leaves this call unchecked. The germline V gene encodes CDR1 MRHNA and CDR2 SNTAGT. The CDR3 is 14 amino acids. Here the CDR3 reads CASSDSGENTEAFF.

The chain has TRBV20-1 and TRBJ2-7. Germline CDR1 DFQATT, CDR2 SNEGSKA (reference sequence). This CDR3 has 13 amino acids. The CDR3 sequence: CSANDRSPYEQYF.

This chain joins TRBV7-9 and TRBJ2-7; TCRdb designates TRBD2, a call that cannot be tested without DNA. Per the germline V gene, CDR1 is SEHNR and CDR2 is FQNEAQ (reference sequence). The CDR3 has 15 residues. Here the CDR3 reads CASSFSRDYIFEQYF.